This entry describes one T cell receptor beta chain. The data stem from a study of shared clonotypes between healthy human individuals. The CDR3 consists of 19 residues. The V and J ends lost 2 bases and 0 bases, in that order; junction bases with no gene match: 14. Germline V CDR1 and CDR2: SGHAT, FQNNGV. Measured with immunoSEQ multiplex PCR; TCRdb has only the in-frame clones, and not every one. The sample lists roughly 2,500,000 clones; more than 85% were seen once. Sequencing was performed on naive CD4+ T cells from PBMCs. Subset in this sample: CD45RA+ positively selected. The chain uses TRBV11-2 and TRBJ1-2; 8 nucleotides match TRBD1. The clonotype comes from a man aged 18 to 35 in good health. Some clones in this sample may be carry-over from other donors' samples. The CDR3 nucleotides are TGTGCCAGCAGCTTATATATAGGGGGCAGGGGGCCTTCTAACTATGGCTACACCTTC. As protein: CASSLYIGGRGPSNYGYTF.